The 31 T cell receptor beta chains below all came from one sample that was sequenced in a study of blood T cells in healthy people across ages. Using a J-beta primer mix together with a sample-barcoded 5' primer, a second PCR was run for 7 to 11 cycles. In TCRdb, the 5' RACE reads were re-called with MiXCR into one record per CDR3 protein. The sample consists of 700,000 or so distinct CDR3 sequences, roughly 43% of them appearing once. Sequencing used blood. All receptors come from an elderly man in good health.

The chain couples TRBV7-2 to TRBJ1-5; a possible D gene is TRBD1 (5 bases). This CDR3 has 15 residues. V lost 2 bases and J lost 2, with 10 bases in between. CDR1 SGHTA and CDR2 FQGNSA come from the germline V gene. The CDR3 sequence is CASSLTRVGNQPQHF. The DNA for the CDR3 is TGTGCCAGCAGCTTAACCAGGGTGGGCAATCAGCCCCAGCATTTT. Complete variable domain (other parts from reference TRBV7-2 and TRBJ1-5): GAGVSQSPSNKVTEKGKDVELRCDPISGHTALYWYRQSLGQGLEFLIYFQGNSAPDKSGLPSDRFSAERTGGSVSTLTIQRTQQEDSAVYLCASSLTRVGNQPQHFGDGTRLSIL.

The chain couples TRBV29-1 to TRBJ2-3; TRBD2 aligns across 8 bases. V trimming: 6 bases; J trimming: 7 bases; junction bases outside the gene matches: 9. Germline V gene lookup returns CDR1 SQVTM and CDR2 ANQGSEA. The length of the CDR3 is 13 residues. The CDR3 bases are TGCAGCGTCATCCAGCGGGAGTTGTATACGCAGTATTTT. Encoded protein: CSVIQRELYTQYF.

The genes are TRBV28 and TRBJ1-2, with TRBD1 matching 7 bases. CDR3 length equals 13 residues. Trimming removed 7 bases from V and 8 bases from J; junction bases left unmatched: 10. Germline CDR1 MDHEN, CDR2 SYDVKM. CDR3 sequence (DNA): TGTGCCAGCACCCCCTTTGGACAGGACGGCTACACCTTC. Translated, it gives CASTPFGQDGYTF.

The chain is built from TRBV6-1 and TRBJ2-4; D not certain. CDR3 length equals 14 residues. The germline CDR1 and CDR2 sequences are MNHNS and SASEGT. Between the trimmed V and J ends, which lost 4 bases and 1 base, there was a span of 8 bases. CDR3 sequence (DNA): TGTGCCAGCAGTGGTCTAGGGGCCAAAAACATTCAGTACTTC. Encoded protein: CASSGLGAKNIQYF.

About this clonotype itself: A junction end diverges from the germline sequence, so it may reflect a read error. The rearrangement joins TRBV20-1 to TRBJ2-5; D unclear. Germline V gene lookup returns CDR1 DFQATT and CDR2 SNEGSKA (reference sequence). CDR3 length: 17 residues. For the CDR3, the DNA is TGCAGTGCTGGAGATTTTCGCGTGGGGAACAACTACAATGAGCAGTACTTC. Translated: CSAGDFRVGNNYNEQYF.

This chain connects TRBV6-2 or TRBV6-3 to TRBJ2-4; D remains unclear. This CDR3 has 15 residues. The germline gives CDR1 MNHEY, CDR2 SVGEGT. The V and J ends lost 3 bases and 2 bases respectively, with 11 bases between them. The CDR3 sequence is CASSYSRAPKNIQYF. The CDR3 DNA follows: TGTGCCAGCAGTTATAGTCGGGCCCCCAAAAACATTCAGTACTTC.

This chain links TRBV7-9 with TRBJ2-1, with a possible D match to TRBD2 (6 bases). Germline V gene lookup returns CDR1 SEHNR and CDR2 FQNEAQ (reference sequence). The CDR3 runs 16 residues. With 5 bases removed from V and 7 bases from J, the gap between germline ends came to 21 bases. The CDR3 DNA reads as TGTGCCAGCAGCCGACCGGGGGTACGGGAGAAGAATGAGCAGTTCTTC. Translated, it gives CASSRPGVREKNEQFF.

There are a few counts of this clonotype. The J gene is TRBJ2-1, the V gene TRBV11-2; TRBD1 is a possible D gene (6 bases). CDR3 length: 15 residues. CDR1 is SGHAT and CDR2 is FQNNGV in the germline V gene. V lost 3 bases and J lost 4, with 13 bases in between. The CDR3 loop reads CASSFTGSPYNEQFF. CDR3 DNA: TGTGCCAGCAGCTTTACAGGGAGCCCTTACAATGAGCAGTTCTTC.

The CDR3: CASSLSGQGINEQYF. The CDR3 region has the DNA TGTGCCAGCAGCTTATCGGGACAGGGGATCAATGAGCAGTACTTC. This chain uses TRBV7-2 with TRBJ2-5; 10 bases fit TRBD1. J gave up 11 bases and V 2 bases, and 11 bases lay outside the gene matches. The CDR3 contains 15 residues. Germline V lookup: CDR1 SGHTA, CDR2 FQGNSA.

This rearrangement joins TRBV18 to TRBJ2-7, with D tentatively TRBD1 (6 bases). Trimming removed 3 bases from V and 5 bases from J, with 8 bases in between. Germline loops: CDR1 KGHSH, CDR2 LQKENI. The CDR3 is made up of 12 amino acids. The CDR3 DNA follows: TGTGCCAGCTCACCCCGACAGGACGAGCAGTACTTC. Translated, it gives CASSPRQDEQYF. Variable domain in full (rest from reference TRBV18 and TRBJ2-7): NAGVMQNPRHLVRRRGQEARLRCSPMKGHSHVYWYRQLPEEGLKFMVYLQKENIIDESGMPKERFSAEFPKEGPSILRIQQVVRGDSAAYFCASSPRQDEQYFGPGTRLTVT.

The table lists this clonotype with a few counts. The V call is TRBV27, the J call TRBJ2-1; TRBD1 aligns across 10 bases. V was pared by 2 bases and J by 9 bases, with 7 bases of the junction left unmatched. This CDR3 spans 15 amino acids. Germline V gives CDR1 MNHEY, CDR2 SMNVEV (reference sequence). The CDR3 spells CASSLRGTGEGEQFF. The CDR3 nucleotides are TGTGCCAGCAGTTTAAGGGGGACAGGGGAGGGTGAGCAGTTCTTC.

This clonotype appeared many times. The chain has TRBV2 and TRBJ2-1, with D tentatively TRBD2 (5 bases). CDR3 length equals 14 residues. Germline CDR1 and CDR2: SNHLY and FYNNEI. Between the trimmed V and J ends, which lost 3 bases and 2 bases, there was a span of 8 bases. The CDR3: CASSDTRTYNEQFF. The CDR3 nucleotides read TGTGCCAGCAGTGATACTAGAACCTACAATGAGCAGTTCTTC. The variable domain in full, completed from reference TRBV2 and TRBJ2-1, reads EPEVTQTPSHQVTQMGQEVILRCVPISNHLYFYWYRQILGQKVEFLVSFYNNEISEKSEIFDDQFSVERPDGSNFTLKIRSTKLEDSAMYFCASSDTRTYNEQFFGPGTRLTVL.

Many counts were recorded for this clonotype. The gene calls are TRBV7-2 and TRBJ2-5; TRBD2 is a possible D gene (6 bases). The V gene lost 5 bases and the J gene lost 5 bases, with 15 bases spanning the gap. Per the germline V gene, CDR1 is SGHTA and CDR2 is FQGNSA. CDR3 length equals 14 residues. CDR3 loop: CASSADRRGETQYF. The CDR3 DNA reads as TGTGCCAGCAGCGCAGACAGACGGGGGGAGACCCAGTACTTC.

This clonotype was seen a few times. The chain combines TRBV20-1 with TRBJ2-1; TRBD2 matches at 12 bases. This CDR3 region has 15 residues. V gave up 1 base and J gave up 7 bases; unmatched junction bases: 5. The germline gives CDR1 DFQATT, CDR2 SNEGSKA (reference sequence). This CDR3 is CSARGLAGVRNEQFF. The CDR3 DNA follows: TGCAGTGCTAGAGGACTAGCGGGAGTCCGGAATGAGCAGTTCTTC.

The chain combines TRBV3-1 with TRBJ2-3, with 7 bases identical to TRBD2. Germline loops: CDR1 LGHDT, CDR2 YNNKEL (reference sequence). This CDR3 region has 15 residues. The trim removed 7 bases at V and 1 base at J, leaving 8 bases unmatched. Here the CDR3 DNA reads TGTGCCAGCAACCTTTTCGGACTAGGCACAGATACGCAGTATTTT. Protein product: CASNLFGLGTDTQYF.

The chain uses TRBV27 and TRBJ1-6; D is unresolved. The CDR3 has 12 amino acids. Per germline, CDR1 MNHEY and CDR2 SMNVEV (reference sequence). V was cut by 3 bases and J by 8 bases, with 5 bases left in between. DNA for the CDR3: TGTGCCAGCAGTTTCCGGGATTCACCCCTCCACTTT. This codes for CASSFRDSPLHF.

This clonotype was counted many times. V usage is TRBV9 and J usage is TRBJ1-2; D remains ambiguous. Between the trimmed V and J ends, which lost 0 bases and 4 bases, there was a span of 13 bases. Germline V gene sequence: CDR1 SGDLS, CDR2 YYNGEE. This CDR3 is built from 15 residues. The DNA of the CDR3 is TGTGCCAGCAGCGTAGGATATGACGGCTCCTATGGCTACACCTTC. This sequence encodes CASSVGYDGSYGYTF.

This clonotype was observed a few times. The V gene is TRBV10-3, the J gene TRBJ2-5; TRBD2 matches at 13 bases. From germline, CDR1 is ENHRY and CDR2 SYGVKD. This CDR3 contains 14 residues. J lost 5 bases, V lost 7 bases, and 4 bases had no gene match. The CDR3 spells CAIKGTSGTETQYF. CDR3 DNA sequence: TGTGCCATCAAGGGGACTAGCGGGACCGAGACCCAGTACTTC.

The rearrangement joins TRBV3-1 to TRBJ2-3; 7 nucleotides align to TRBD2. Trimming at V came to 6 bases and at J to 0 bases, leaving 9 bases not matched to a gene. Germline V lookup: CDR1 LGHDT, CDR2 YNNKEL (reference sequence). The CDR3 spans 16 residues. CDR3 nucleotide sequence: TGTGCCAGCAGTCCCCTCGGGGGAGGGAGCACAGATACGCAGTATTTT. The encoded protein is CASSPLGGGSTDTQYF.

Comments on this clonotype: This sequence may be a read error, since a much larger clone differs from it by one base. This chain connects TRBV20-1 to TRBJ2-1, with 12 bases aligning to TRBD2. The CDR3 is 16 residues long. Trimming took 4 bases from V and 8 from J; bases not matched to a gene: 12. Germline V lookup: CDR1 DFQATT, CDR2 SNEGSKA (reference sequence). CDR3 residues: CSAKRTSGAFIDEQFF. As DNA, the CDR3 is TGCAGTGCTAAAAGGACTAGCGGGGCATTTATCGATGAGCAGTTCTTC.

CDR3 coding DNA: TGTGCCAGCAGTTACGATTCGGGCGCTGGAAAGCAGTACTTC. It is translated as CASSYDSGAGKQYF. V gene TRBV6-5 combines with J gene TRBJ2-7; no clear D. The CDR3 is 14 residues long. Germline V CDR1 and CDR2: MNHEY, SVGAGI. Trimming shortened V by 2 bases and J by 8 bases, and 16 bases separated the two germline ends.

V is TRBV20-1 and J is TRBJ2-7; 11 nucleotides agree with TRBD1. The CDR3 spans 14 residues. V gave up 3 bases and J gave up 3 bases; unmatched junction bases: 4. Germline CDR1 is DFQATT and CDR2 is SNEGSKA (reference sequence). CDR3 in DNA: TGCAGTGCTAGGGCCGGGACAGGGGGCTACGAGCAGTACTTC. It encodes CSARAGTGGYEQYF.

The CDR3 reads CASSSDTTEIGAWVYNEQFF. The CDR3 DNA sequence: TGTGCCAGCAGTTCAGATACTACGGAGATAGGGGCATGGGTTTACAATGAGCAGTTCTTC. The chain recombines TRBV28 with TRBJ2-1; tentatively, D is TRBD1 (5 bases). V lost 4 bases and J lost 4, with 29 bases in between. Germline-derived CDR1 and CDR2 are MDHEN and SYDVKM. This CDR3 contains 20 residues.

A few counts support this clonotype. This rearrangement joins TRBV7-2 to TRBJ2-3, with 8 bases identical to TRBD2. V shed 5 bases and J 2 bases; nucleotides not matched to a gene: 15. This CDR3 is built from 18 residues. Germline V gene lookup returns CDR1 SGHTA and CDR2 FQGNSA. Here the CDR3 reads CASSPRLRLAGHTDTQYF. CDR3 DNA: TGTGCCAGCAGCCCAAGACTTCGGCTAGCGGGTCACACAGATACGCAGTATTTT.

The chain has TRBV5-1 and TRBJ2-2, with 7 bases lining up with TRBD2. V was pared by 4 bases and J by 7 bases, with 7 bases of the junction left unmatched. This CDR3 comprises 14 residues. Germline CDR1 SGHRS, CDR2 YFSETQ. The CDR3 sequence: CASSEGLPGGELFF. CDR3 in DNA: TGCGCCAGCAGCGAGGGACTACCGGGCGGGGAGCTGTTTTTT.

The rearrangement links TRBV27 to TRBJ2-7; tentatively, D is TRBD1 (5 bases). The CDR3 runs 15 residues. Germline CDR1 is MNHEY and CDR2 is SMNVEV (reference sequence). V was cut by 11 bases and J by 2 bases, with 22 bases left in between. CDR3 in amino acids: CACSPLGQDTYEQYF. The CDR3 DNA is TGTGCCTGCTCGCCCTTGGGGCAGGACACCTACGAGCAGTACTTC.

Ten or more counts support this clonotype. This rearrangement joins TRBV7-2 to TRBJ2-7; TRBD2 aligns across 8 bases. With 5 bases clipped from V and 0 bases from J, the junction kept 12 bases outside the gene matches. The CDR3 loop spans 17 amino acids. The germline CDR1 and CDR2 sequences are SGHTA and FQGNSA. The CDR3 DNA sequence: TGTGCCAGCAGCGAGGCCCCGACTAGCGCGAGCTCCTACGAGCAGTACTTC. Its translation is CASSEAPTSASSYEQYF.

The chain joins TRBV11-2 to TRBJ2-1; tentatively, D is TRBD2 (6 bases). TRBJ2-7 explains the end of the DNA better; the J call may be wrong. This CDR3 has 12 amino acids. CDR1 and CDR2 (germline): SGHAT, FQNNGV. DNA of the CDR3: TGTGCCAGCAGCCTAGCGAGCAATGAGCAGTACTTC. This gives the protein CASSLASNEQYF.

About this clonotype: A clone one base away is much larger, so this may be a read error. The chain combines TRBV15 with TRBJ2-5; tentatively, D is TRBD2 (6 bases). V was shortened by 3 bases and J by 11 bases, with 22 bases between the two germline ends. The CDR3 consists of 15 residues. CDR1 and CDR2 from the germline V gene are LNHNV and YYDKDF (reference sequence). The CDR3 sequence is CATSSLALSSNEQYF. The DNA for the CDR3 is TGTGCCACCAGCAGTCTAGCGCTCTCATCAAATGAGCAGTACTTC.

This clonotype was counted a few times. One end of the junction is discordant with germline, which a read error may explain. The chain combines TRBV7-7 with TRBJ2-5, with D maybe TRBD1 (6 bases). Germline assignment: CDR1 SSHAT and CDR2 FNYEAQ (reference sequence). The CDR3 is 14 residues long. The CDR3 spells CASSHTGLGETQYF. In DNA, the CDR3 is TGTGCTAGCAGCCATACAGGGTTGGGGGAGACCCAGTACTTC.

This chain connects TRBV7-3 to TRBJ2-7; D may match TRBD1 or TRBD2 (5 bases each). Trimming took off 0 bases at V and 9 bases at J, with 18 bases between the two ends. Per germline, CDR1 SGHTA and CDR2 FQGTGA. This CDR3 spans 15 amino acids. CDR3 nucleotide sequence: TGTGCCAGCAGCTTAACGGGGGTCGGTGACGTAACGCAGTACTTC. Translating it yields CASSLTGVGDVTQYF. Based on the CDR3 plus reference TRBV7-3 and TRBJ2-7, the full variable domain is GAGVSQTPSNKVTEKGKYVELRCDPISGHTALYWYRQSLGQGPEFLIYFQGTGAADDSGLPNDRFFAVRPEGSVSTLKIQRTERGDSAVYLCASSLTGVGDVTQYFGPGTRLTVT.